The present entry profiles one TCR beta chain with its context. The antigen is undetermined. The data originate from a study of T-cell reconstitution after alpha-beta-depleted transplantation in children. Findings and caveats of the study: The authors attributed T-cell counts and diversity one year after transplant mostly to newly produced T cells. Approximately two months post-transplant, alpha-beta T cells reportedly originated from several hundred expanded graft clones.

The V gene's germline CDR1 is SEHNR and CDR2 FQNEAQ (reference sequence). Trimming took 10 bases from V and 4 from J; bases not matched to a gene: 14. The CDR3 consists of 16 residues. Using unique molecular identifiers, the investigators prepared the TCRbeta library. TCRdb re-called the PCR reads with MiXCR, one entry per CDR3 protein. The table records about 980,000 distinct CDR3 sequences, 25% to 35% of them present only once. This clonotype originated in a boy under three years old who had a stem cell transplant for SCID, so the T cells may come from the graft donor. The chain recombines TRBV7-9 with TRBJ2-2, with 8 positions matching TRBD1. Sequencing used PBMCs, mostly from graft donor cells, obtained 360 days after TCRalphabeta/CD19-depleted stem cell transplant. CDR3 sequence: CATVLDRVGSTGELFF. The CDR3 DNA sequence: TGTGCCACCGTCCTGGACAGGGTCGGTAGCACCGGGGAGCTGTTTTTT.